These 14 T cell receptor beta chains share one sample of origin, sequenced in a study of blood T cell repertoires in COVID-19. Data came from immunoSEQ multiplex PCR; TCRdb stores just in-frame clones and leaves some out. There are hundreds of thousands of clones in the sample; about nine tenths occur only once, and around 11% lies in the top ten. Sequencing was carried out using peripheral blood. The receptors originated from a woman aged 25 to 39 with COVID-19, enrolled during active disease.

The CDR3 region is CASSFPGNTDTQYF. DNA for the CDR3: TGTGCCAGCAGCTTCCCGGGGAACACAGATACGCAGTATTTT. The chain joins TRBV21-1 to TRBJ2-3; the table gives TRBD2 as D, unverified against the DNA. TRBV21-1 is an annotated pseudogene. The CDR3 totals 14 residues.

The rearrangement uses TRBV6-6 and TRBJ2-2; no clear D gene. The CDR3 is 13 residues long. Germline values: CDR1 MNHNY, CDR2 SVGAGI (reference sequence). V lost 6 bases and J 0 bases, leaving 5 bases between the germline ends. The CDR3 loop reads CASSPANTGELFF. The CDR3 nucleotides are TGTGCCAGCAGCCCAGCGAACACCGGGGAGCTGTTTTTT.

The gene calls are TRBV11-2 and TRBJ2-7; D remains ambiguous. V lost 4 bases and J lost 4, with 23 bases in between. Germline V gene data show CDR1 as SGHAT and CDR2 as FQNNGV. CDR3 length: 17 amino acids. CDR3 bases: TGTGCCAGCAGCTCCGGCGTAAGCCAGCTAGATCGTTACGAGCAGTACTTC. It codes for CASSSGVSQLDRYEQYF.

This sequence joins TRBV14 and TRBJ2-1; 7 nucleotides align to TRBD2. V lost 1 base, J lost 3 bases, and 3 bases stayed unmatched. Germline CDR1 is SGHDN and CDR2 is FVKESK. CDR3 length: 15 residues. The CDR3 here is CASSQVTSSYNEQFF. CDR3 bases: TGTGCCAGCAGCCAAGTGACTAGCAGCTACAATGAGCAGTTCTTC.

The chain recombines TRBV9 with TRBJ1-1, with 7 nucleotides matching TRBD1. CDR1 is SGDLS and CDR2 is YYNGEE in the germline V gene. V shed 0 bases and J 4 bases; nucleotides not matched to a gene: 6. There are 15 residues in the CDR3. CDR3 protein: CASSVDPRQGTEAFF. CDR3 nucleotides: TGTGCCAGCAGCGTAGATCCTCGACAGGGCACTGAAGCTTTCTTT.

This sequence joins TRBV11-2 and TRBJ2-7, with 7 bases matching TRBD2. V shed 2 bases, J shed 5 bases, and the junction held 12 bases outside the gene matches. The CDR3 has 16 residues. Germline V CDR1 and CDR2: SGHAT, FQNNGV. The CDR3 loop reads CASSLSPSGVANEQYF. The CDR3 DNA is TGTGCCAGCAGCTTATCGCCCAGCGGGGTAGCCAACGAGCAGTACTTC.

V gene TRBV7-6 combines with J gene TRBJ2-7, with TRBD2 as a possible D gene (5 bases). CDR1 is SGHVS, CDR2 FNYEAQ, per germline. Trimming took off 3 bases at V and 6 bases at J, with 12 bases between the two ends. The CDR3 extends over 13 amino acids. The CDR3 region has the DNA TGTGCCAGCAGCTTTTCCGGGGTCTCCGAGCAGTACTTC. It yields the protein CASSFSGVSEQYF.

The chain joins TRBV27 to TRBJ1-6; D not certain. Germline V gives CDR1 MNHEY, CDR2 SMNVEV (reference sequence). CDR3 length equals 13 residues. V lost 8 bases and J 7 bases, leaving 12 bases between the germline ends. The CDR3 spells CASRLSENSPLHF. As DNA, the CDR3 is TGTGCCAGCCGGTTATCGGAGAATTCACCCCTCCACTTT.

The CDR3 DNA follows: TGTGCCAGCAGTTTGGTGAGCCGGAGGGGTGAAGCTTTCTTT. The encoded protein is CASSLVSRRGEAFF. The V call is TRBV27, the J call TRBJ1-1, with D tentatively TRBD1 (5 bases). From germline, CDR1 is MNHEY and CDR2 SMNVEV (reference sequence). V was pared by 3 bases and J by 7 bases, with 15 bases between. This CDR3 has 14 amino acids.

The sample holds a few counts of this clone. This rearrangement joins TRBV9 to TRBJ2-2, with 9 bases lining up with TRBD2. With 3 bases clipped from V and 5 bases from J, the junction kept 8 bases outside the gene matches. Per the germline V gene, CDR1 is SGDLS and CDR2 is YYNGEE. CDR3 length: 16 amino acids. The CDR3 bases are TGTGCCAGCAGCGCCCGACTAGCGGCTTTGACCGGGGAGCTGTTTTTT. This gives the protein CASSARLAALTGELFF.

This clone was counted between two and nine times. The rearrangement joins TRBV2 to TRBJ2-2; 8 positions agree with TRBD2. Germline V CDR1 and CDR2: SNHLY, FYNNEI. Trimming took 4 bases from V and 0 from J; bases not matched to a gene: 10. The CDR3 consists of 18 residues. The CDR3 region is CASSASIGGLANTGELFF. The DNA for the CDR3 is TGTGCCAGCAGTGCGAGTATTGGGGGACTAGCGAACACCGGGGAGCTGTTTTTT.

CDR3 sequence reads: CASSTGTSGIGELFF. CDR3 nucleotide sequence: TGTGCCAGCAGTACTGGGACTAGCGGGATCGGGGAGCTGTTTTTT. The J gene is TRBJ2-2, the V gene TRBV28; 13 nucleotides agree with TRBD2. The CDR3 runs to 15 residues. V was pared by 5 bases and J by 7 bases, with 4 bases of the junction left unmatched. Germline CDR1 and CDR2: MDHEN and SYDVKM.

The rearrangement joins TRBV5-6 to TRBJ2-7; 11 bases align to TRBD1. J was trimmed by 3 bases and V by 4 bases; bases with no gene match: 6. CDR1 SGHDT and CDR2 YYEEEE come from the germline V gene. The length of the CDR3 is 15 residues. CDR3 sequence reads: CASSTGTGGLYEQYF. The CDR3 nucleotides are TGTGCCAGCAGCACCGGGACAGGGGGTCTCTACGAGCAGTACTTC.

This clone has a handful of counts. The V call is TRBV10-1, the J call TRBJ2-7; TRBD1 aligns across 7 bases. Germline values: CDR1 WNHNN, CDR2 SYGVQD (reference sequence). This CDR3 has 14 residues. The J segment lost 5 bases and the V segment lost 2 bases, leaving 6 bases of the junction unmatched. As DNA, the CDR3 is TGCGCCAGCAGTGAGGGGGACAGCGGCAACGAGCAGTACTTC. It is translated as CASSEGDSGNEQYF.